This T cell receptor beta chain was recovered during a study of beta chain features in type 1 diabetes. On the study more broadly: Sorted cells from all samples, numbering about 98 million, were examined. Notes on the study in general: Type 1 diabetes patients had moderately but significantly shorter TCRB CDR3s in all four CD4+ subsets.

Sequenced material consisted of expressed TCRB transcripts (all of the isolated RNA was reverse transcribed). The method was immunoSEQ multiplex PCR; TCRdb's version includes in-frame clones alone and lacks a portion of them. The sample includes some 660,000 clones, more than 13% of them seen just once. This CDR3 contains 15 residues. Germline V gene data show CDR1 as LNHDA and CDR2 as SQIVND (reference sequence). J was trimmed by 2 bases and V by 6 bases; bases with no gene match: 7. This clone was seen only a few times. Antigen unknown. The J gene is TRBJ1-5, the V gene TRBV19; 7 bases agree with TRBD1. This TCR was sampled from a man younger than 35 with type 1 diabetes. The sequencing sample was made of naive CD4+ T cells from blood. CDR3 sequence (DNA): TGTGCCAGTAGATTACAGGGGAATGGCAATCAGCCCCAGCATTTT. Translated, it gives CASRLQGNGNQPQHF.